This T cell receptor (beta chain) was obtained from a study of cytomegalovirus exposure and HLA in healthy donors. Study results and caveats: TCR beta sequences reportedly predicted the HLA-A and HLA-B alleles of most subjects accurately. Rarity held for most TCR sequences, but there were some public TCRs that occurred in many donors. Some 16,000 TCR beta sequences were associated with HLA alleles at 0.05 false discovery rate in a later analysis.

The PCR had 60 Vbeta and 13 Jbeta primers. Assay used: immunoSEQ multiplex PCR; TCRdb lists only in-frame clones, some missing. This table has about 86,000 clones, 75% to 80% appearing once. Trimming shortened V by 0 bases and J by 8 bases, and 13 bases separated the two germline ends. This CDR3 spans 14 amino acids. Germline values: CDR1 LNHNV, CDR2 YYDKDF (reference sequence). Concerning this clone: The antigen remains undetermined.

This sequence joins TRBV15 and TRBJ1-2; D is uncertain. The TCR sequence derives from a female donor in good health and CMV-seronegative. Sequencing was carried out using PBMCs. The CDR3 reads CATSRDLAGNGYTF. DNA for the CDR3: TGTGCCACCAGCAGAGATCTAGCGGGGAACGGCTACACCTTC. The full variable domain, rest sourced from reference TRBV15 and TRBJ1-2, is DAMVIQNPRYQVTQFGKPVTLSCSQTLNHNVMYWYQQKSSQAPKLLFHYYDKDFNNEADTPDNFQSRRPNTSFCFLDIRSPGLGDTAMYLCATSRDLAGNGYTFGSGTRLTVV.